This passage covers 6 T cell receptor beta chains from one sample sequenced in a study of CD8+CD57+ T cells in acquired aplastic anemia. Patients selected for sequencing had displayed CD8+CD57+ cell expansion by flow cytometry. Using genomic DNA as the template, TCR beta VDJ and CDR3 profiling was carried out. TCRdb fed the reads into MiXCR, producing one record per CDR3 protein. The sample lists approximately 150,000 distinct CDR3 sequences, around 48% occurring once. Specimen: sorted CD4+, CD8+, or CD8+CD57+ T cells (not recorded which) from PBMCs. The receptors shown here come from a human donor with aplastic anemia.

CDR3 nucleotide sequence: TGCAGTGCGGTACGTGACTATGGCTACACCTTC. The encoded protein is CSAVRDYGYTF. This chain links TRBV20-1 with TRBJ1-2; D is unresolved. Trimming removed 6 bases at V and 3 bases at J, with 8 bases between. Germline V gene sequence: CDR1 DFQATT, CDR2 SNEGSKA (reference sequence). This CDR3 spans 11 amino acids.

This clonotype is a singleton in its sample. The gene calls are TRBV20-1 and TRBJ2-3; D unclear. CDR1 and CDR2 (germline): DFQATT, SNEGSKA (reference sequence). V lost 5 bases to trimming and J lost 0 bases, with 15 bases between them. The CDR3 length is 15 residues. CDR3 coding DNA: TGCAGTGCTCGCGTAGTAGGGTCTAGCACAGATACGCAGTATTTT. Translation: CSARVVGSSTDTQYF.

This clonotype has at least ten counts. The V gene is TRBV5-6, the J gene TRBJ1-2; D gene ambiguous. Germline assignment: CDR1 SGHDT and CDR2 YYEEEE. The CDR3 covers 14 residues. V shed 0 bases and J shed 3 bases, with 9 bases lying between them. The chain's CDR3 is CASSLAKAYYGYTF. In DNA form, the CDR3 reads TGTGCCAGCAGCTTGGCTAAGGCCTACTATGGCTACACCTTC.

Points on this clonotype: A much larger clone differs from this one at a single base, so this may be a read error. This is likely a read error, given that the CDR3 carries no conserved phenylalanine or tryptophan at its end. This chain uses TRBV11-3 with TRBJ2-1; 8 positions agree with TRBD2. After removal of 5 bases from V and 10 bases from J, the junction contained 7 bases not matched to a gene. CDR1 is SGHNT, CDR2 YENEEA, per germline. The CDR3 contains 13 residues. CDR3: CASSPGGAWEQFL. CDR3 nucleotides: TGTGCCAGCAGCCCCGGGGGGGCCTGGGAGCAGTTCCTC.

This clonotype was found many times. V is TRBV5-4 and J is TRBJ1-6; a possible D gene is TRBD1 (5 bases). Trimming shortened V by 5 bases and J by 8 bases, and 11 bases separated the two germline ends. Per the germline V gene, CDR1 is SGHNT and CDR2 is YYREEE (reference sequence). This CDR3 comprises 13 residues. The CDR3 is CASRGRVDSPLHF. CDR3 sequence (DNA): TGTGCCAGCAGGGGCAGGGTAGATTCACCCCTCCACTTT.

V is TRBV24-1 and J is TRBJ1-2; D might be TRBD1 (6 bases). Trimming removed 4 bases at V and 8 bases at J, with 13 bases between. The CDR3 sequence is 13 residues long. Germline-derived CDR1 and CDR2 are KGHDR and SFDVKD. In nucleotides, the CDR3 is TGTGCCACCAGTGACCAGGGGTTTCTGGGCTACACCTTC. Protein sequence: CATSDQGFLGYTF.